These 25 T cell receptor beta chains were sequenced from one sample in a study of T cell responses to AZD1222 COVID-19 vaccine. Generated by immunoSEQ multiplex PCR, the TCRdb table keeps only in-frame clones and is missing some. The table records 130,000 to 150,000 clones, around nine tenths of them present only once. The sample in question was peripheral blood, obtained on day 0 of MenACWY control vaccination. These receptors were obtained from an adult in good health.

To note about this clone: Other DNA sequences in this sample translate to the same CDR3. The chain has TRBV3-1 (or the pseudogene TRBV3-2) and TRBJ1-1; no reliable D call. V was trimmed by 1 base and J by 0 bases, leaving 3 bases between them. CDR1 LGHDT and CDR2 YNNKEL come from the germline V gene (reference sequence). This CDR3 is built from 13 residues. CDR3 nucleotide sequence: TGTGCCAGCAGCCAAGTGCTGAACACTGAAGCTTTCTTT. It translates to CASSQVLNTEAFF.

This clone came up once. V is TRBV29-1 and J is TRBJ1-1; D not resolved. Germline V gene lookup returns CDR1 SQVTM and CDR2 ANQGSEA. V dropped 6 bases and J dropped 5 bases, with 10 bases sitting between them. The CDR3 is 11 amino acids. The CDR3 DNA follows: TGCAGCGTATACTCCAGAACTGAAGCTTTCTTT. Its protein product is CSVYSRTEAFF. The full variable domain, completed using reference TRBV29-1 and TRBJ1-1, is SAVISQKPSRDICQRGTSLTIQCQVDSQVTMMFWYRQQPGQSLTLIATANQGSEATYESGFVIDKFPISRPNLTFSTLTVSNMSPEDSSIYLCSVYSRTEAFFGQGTRLTVV.

Turning to this clone: At the DNA level, this CDR3 is encoded by other sequences in the same sample as well. Here the CDR3 reads CASSPRGGYGYTF. The CDR3 nucleotides read TGTGCCAGCAGTCCCCGCGGGGGCTATGGCTACACCTTC. The gene calls are TRBV27 and TRBJ1-2; tentatively, D is TRBD1 (5 bases). V was pared by 5 bases and J by 4 bases, with 11 bases between. CDR3 length: 13 amino acids. From germline, CDR1 is MNHEY and CDR2 SMNVEV (reference sequence).

The chain uses TRBV5-4 and TRBJ1-2, with 7 bases fitting TRBD1. Trimming took 10 bases from V and 5 from J; bases not matched to a gene: 5. The germline CDR1 and CDR2 sequences are SGHNT and YYREEE (reference sequence). This CDR3 is 11 amino acids long. CDR3 sequence (DNA): TGTGCCTCTACAGGGGATTATGGCTACACCTTC. It yields the protein CASTGDYGYTF.

V is TRBV6-5 and J is TRBJ1-1; D gene ambiguous. The V end was cut by 3 bases, the J end by 2 bases, with 13 bases between. This CDR3 contains 15 residues. Germline V gene data show CDR1 as MNHEY and CDR2 as SVGAGI. As DNA, the CDR3 is TGTGCCAGCAGTTATTGGGGAGAGATTAACACTGAAGCTTTCTTT. Translated, it gives CASSYWGEINTEAFF.

This chain connects TRBV5-4 to TRBJ1-1, with no clear D. The CDR3 consists of 13 residues. In germline, CDR1 is SGHNT, CDR2 YYREEE (reference sequence). Trimming took off 4 bases at V and 1 base at J, with 8 bases between the two ends. The DNA of the CDR3 is TGTGCCAGCAGCCCTTCGAAGAACACTGAAGCTTTCTTT. As protein: CASSPSKNTEAFF.

This CDR3 reads CASSRVLNTEAFF. Written as DNA, the CDR3 is TGCGCCAGCAGCCGAGTCCTAAACACTGAAGCTTTCTTT. The chain uses TRBV5-1 and TRBJ1-1, with D uncertain. The germline V and J ends were trimmed by 4 bases and 2 bases, with 9 bases remaining between them. Germline V lookup: CDR1 SGHRS, CDR2 YFSETQ. The CDR3 spans 13 residues.

The genes are TRBV13 and TRBJ2-7; TRBD2 is a possible D gene (7 bases). CDR3 length: 15 residues. CDR1 and CDR2 from the germline V gene are PRHDT and FYEKMQ (reference sequence). The V end lost 2 bases, the J end lost 2 bases, and 13 bases lay between the germline ends. CDR3 loop: CASSLLRGHTYEQYF. The CDR3 DNA is TGTGCCAGCAGCTTACTGCGGGGGCATACCTACGAGCAGTACTTC.

The chain couples TRBV6-5 to TRBJ2-2, with no clear D. CDR1 and CDR2 from the germline V gene are MNHEY and SVGAGI. The V and J ends lost 0 bases and 5 bases respectively, with 10 bases between them. CDR3 length: 15 amino acids. For the CDR3, the DNA is TGTGCCAGCAGTTACTCAGAGACCTTAACCGGGGAGCTGTTTTTT. Amino acids: CASSYSETLTGELFF.

The V gene is TRBV5-8, the J gene TRBJ1-1; TRBD1 might be the D (5 bases). Per germline, CDR1 SGHTS and CDR2 YDEGEE. V was clipped by 3 bases and J by 4 bases, with 13 bases between them. The CDR3 runs to 14 residues. CDR3 residues: CASSSGTPLTEAFF. CDR3 sequence (DNA): TGTGCCAGCAGCTCAGGGACCCCTCTCACTGAAGCTTTCTTT. Looking up the rest from reference TRBV5-8 and TRBJ1-1 gives the full variable domain: EAGVTQSPTHLIKTRGQQATLRCSPISGHTSVYWYQQALGLGLQFLLWYDEGEERNRGNFPPRFSGRQFPNYSSELNVNALELEDSALYLCASSSGTPLTEAFFGQGTRLTVV.

The chain couples TRBV27 to TRBJ2-3; 7 bases match TRBD1. Germline CDR1 reads MNHEY; CDR2 reads SMNVEV (reference sequence). There are 16 residues in the CDR3. The V segment lost 1 base and the J segment 5 bases; nucleotides outside the gene matches: 9. Written as DNA, the CDR3 is TGTGCCAGCAGTTTATACAGGGGCCTCGGGATAGATACGCAGTATTTT. Translating it yields CASSLYRGLGIDTQYF.

This chain joins TRBV15 and TRBJ1-1; the D gene is possibly TRBD1 (6 bases). Germline values: CDR1 LNHNV, CDR2 YYDKDF (reference sequence). The CDR3 runs to 16 residues. The V end was cut by 0 bases, the J end by 10 bases, with 21 bases between. CDR3 amino acids: CATSRDRQGIAPGAFF. CDR3 coding DNA: TGTGCCACCAGCAGAGATCGTCAGGGGATCGCCCCCGGAGCTTTCTTT.

This clone was counted a single time. This chain connects TRBV27 to TRBJ1-1; D not resolved. CDR1 and CDR2 from the germline V gene are MNHEY and SMNVEV (reference sequence). V dropped 6 bases and J dropped 2 bases, with 4 bases sitting between them. The CDR3 has 11 amino acids. The CDR3 DNA follows: TGTGCCAGCAGGACAAACACTGAAGCTTTCTTT. Translation: CASRTNTEAFF.

This chain joins TRBV4-1 and TRBJ2-7; 13 bases line up with TRBD2. V lost 6 bases and J lost 3; bases outside the gene matches: 5. This CDR3 region has 15 residues. The germline V gene has CDR1 MGHRA and CDR2 YSYEKL. The CDR3 sequence is CASSRLAGGVYEQYF. CDR3 bases: TGCGCCAGCAGTCGACTAGCGGGAGGAGTCTACGAGCAGTACTTC.

The V gene is TRBV4-1, the J gene TRBJ2-7, with unresolved D. The CDR3 contains 14 residues. Germline V gene sequence: CDR1 MGHRA, CDR2 YSYEKL. The germline V and J ends were trimmed by 1 base and 3 bases, with 10 bases remaining between them. The CDR3 sequence: CASSQGVGLYEQYF. Written as DNA, the CDR3 is TGCGCCAGCAGCCAAGGGGTAGGGCTCTACGAGCAGTACTTC.

The rearrangement uses TRBV11-1 and TRBJ2-1; TRBD1 might be the D (6 bases). The CDR3 contains 16 residues. In germline, CDR1 is SGHAT, CDR2 FQDESV (reference sequence). The V gene lost 2 bases and the J gene lost 0 bases, with 11 bases spanning the gap. The CDR3 here is CASSLPGQISYNEQFF. CDR3 DNA sequence: TGTGCCAGCAGCTTACCCGGACAGATCTCCTACAATGAGCAGTTCTTC. The variable domain in full, completed from reference TRBV11-1 and TRBJ2-1, reads EAEVAQSPRYKITEKSQAVAFWCDPISGHATLYWYRQILGQGPELLVQFQDESVVDDSQLPKDRFSAERLKGVDSTLKIQPAELGDSAMYLCASSLPGQISYNEQFFGPGTRLTVL.

The chain links TRBV27 to TRBJ1-2; D is perhaps TRBD1 (6 bases). CDR3 length: 14 residues. V dropped 2 bases and J dropped 4 bases, with 11 bases sitting between them. Germline assignment: CDR1 MNHEY and CDR2 SMNVEV (reference sequence). DNA for the CDR3: TGTGCCAGCAGTTTAACAGGGTTGGGCTATGGCTACACCTTC. Its protein is CASSLTGLGYGYTF.

CDR3 in DNA: TGTGCCAGCAGGGACCTCCGGACAGGGCCCGAAAAACTGTTTTTT. Amino acids: CASRDLRTGPEKLFF. V and J are TRBV6-5 and TRBJ1-4; 8 bases are a match to TRBD1. CDR1 and CDR2 from the germline V gene are MNHEY and SVGAGI. This CDR3 region has 15 residues. V dropped 6 bases and J dropped 8; count of bases not matched to a gene: 11.

The rearrangement joins TRBV28 to TRBJ2-1; D not certain. The CDR3 has 15 amino acids. CDR1 and CDR2 (germline): MDHEN, SYDVKM. Trimming stripped 2 bases from V and 9 bases from J, with 17 bases between. Written as DNA, the CDR3 is TGTGCCAGCAGTTTACAACTTACCTCCCCGGTTGAGCAGTTCTTC. Translation gives CASSLQLTSPVEQFF.

The V and J genes are TRBV4-1 and TRBJ1-5; D ambiguous. Germline CDR1 is MGHRA and CDR2 is YSYEKL. The CDR3 loop spans 15 amino acids. Between the trimmed V and J ends, which lost 4 bases and 0 bases, there was a span of 10 bases. The CDR3 spells CASSPQENSNQPQHF. The DNA for the CDR3 is TGCGCCAGCAGCCCTCAGGAAAATAGCAATCAGCCCCAGCATTTT.

V usage is TRBV30 and J usage is TRBJ1-2; TRBD1 aligns across 10 bases. Germline CDR1 is GTSNPN and CDR2 is SVGIG (reference sequence). Unmatched junction bases numbered 5, after V lost 4 bases and J lost 0 bases. The CDR3 is 15 residues long. CDR3 in amino acids: CAWTRQGASNYGYTF. The DNA for the CDR3 is TGTGCCTGGACCCGACAGGGGGCGTCTAACTATGGCTACACCTTC.

V usage is TRBV28 and J usage is TRBJ2-7; 10 positions match TRBD1. The CDR3 is 12 amino acids. The germline V gene encodes CDR1 MDHEN and CDR2 SYDVKM. The CDR3 sequence: CGTGTGAYEQYF. CDR3 coding DNA: TGTGGGACCGGGACAGGGGCTTACGAGCAGTACTTC.

The chain couples TRBV6-5 to TRBJ2-7; no definite D call. Trimming cost V 2 bases and J 2 bases, with 10 bases left between them. This CDR3 has 14 amino acids. Germline assignment: CDR1 MNHEY and CDR2 SVGAGI. The CDR3 loop reads CASSYPGTTYEQYF. The CDR3 DNA follows: TGTGCCAGCAGTTACCCCGGCACTACCTACGAGCAGTACTTC.

The chain couples TRBV4-1 to TRBJ1-1; no clear D gene. This CDR3 contains 11 residues. The germline V and J ends were trimmed by 4 bases and 0 bases, with 0 bases remaining between them. Germline V gives CDR1 MGHRA, CDR2 YSYEKL. CDR3 sequence (DNA): TGCGCCAGCAGCCTGAACACTGAAGCTTTCTTT. Encoded protein: CASSLNTEAFF.

The rearrangement uses TRBV5-1 and TRBJ1-1; no firm D call. Per the germline V gene, CDR1 is SGHRS and CDR2 is YFSETQ. The CDR3 has 14 residues. Trimming took off 4 bases at V and 6 bases at J, with 16 bases between the two ends. The CDR3 coding sequence is TGCGCCAGCAGCATCCGACTGGGCCTCGCTGAAGCTTTCTTT. It translates to CASSIRLGLAEAFF.